Here is one T cell receptor beta chain with its context. The sample originates from a study of T cell repertoires in cytomegalovirus infection. TCRdb re-derived calls from the reads in MiXCR, one entry per CDR3 protein. The table records approximately 250,000 distinct CDR3 sequences, roughly 23% of them present only once. Trimming pared 6 bases from V and 9 bases from J, leaving 12 bases between. There are 11 residues in the CDR3. Per the germline V gene, CDR1 is MNHNS and CDR2 is SASEGT. The chain recombines TRBV6-1 with TRBJ2-7, with D perhaps assigned TRBD1 or TRBD2 (6 bases each). The receptor was isolated from a human donor in good health (CMV status not recorded). Some clones in this sample may be carry-over from other donors' samples. Sequenced sample: CD8+ T cells from PBMCs. The CDR3 DNA sequence: TGTGCCAGCAGCCCCGGGGGCGCGCAGTACTTC. Translation: CASSPGGAQYF.